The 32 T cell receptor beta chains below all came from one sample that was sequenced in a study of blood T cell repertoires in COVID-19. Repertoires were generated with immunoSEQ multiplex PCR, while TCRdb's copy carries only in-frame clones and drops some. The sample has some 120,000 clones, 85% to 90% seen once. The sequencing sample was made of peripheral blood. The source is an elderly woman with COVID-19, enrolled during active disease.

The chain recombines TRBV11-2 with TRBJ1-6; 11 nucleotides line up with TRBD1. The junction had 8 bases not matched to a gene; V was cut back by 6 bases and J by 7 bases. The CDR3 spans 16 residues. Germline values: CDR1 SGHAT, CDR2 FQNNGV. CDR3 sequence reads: CASRSRDRGENSPLHF. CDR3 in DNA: TGTGCCAGCAGAAGCCGGGACAGGGGGGAAAATTCACCCCTCCACTTT.

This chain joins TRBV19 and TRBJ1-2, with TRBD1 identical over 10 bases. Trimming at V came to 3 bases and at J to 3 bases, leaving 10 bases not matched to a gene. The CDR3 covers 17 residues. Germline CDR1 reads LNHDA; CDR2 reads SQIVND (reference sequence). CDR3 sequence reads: CASSIYPGQGVHYGYTF. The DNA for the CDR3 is TGTGCCAGTAGTATTTACCCTGGACAGGGGGTACACTATGGCTACACCTTC.

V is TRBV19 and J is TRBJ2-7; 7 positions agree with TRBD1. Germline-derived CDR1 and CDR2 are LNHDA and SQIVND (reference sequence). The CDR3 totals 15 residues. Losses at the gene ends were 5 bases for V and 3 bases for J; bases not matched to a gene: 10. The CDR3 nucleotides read TGTGCCAGTAGTGAAGGACAGGTGAGCCTCTACGAGCAGTACTTC. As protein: CASSEGQVSLYEQYF. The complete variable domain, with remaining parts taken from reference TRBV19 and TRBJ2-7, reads DGGITQSPKYLFRKEGQNVTLSCEQNLNHDAMYWYRQDPGQGLRLIYYSQIVNDFQKGDIAEGYSVSREKKESFPLTVTSAQKNPTAFYLCASSEGQVSLYEQYFGPGTRLTVT.

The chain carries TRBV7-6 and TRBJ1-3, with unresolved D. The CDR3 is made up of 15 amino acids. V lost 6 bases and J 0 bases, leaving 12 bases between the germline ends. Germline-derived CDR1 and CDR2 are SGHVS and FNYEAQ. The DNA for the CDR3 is TGTGCCAGCAGTAGCTATAAAGCCTCTGGAAACACCATATATTTT. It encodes CASSSYKASGNTIYF. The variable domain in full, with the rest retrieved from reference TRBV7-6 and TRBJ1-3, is GAGVSQSPRYKVTKRGQDVALRCDPISGHVSLYWYRQALGQGPEFLTYFNYEAQQDKSGLPNDRFSAERPEGSISTLTIQRTEQRDSAMYRCASSSYKASGNTIYFGEGSWLTVV.

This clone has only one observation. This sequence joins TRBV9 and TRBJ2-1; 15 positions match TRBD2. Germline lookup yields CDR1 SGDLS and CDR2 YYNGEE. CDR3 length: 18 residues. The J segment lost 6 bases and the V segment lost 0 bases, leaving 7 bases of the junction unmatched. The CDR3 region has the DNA TGTGCCAGCAGCGTAGACGGACTAGCGGGAGGGCCTGGCAATGAGCAGTTCTTC. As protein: CASSVDGLAGGPGNEQFF.

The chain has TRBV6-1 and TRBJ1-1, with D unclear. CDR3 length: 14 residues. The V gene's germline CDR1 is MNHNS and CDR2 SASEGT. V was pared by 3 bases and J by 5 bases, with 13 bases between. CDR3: CASSDRAAGTEAFF. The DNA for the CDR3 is TGTGCCAGCAGTGATCGTGCGGCTGGTACTGAAGCTTTCTTT.

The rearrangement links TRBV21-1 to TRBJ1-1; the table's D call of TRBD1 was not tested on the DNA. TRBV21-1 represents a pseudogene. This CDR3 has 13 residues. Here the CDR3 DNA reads TGTGCCTCTTACAGGGGACGGCACACTGAAGCTTTCTTT. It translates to CASYRGRHTEAFF.

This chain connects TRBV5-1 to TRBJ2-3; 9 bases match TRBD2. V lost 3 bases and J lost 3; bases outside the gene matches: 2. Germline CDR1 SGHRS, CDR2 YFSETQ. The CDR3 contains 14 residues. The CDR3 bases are TGCGCCAGCAGCTGGCGGGAGGGAACAGATACGCAGTATTTT. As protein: CASSWREGTDTQYF.

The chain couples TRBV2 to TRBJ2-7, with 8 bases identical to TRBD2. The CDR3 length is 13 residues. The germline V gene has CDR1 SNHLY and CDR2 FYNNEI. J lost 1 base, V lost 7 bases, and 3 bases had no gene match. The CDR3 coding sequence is TGTGCCAGCAACAGCGGGAGTTCCTACGAGCAGTACTTC. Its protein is CASNSGSSYEQYF.

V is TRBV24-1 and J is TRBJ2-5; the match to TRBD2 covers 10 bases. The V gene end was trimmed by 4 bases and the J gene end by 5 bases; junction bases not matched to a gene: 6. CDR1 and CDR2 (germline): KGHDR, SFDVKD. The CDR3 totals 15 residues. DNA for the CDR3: TGTGCCACCAGTGACCGAGCGGGAGGGCAGGAGACCCAGTACTTC. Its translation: CATSDRAGGQETQYF.

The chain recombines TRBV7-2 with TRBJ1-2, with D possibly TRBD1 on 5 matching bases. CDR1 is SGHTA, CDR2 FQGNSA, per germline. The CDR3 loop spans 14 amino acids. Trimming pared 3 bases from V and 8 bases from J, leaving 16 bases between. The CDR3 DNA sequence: TGTGCCAGCAGCTTCTCGAACTCGGGGGAAGGCTACACCTTC. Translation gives CASSFSNSGEGYTF. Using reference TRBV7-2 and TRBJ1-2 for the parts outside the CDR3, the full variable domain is GAGVSQSPSNKVTEKGKDVELRCDPISGHTALYWYRQSLGQGLEFLIYFQGNSAPDKSGLPSDRFSAERTGGSVSTLTIQRTQQEDSAVYLCASSFSNSGEGYTFGSGTRLTVV.

CDR3 DNA: TGTGCCAGCAGCTTACGGGGGGGGGAGAGCTCCTACGAGCAGTACTTC. This sequence encodes CASSLRGGESSYEQYF. The chain uses TRBV7-2 and TRBJ2-7, with 8 nucleotides matching TRBD2. This CDR3 contains 16 residues. Germline CDR1 SGHTA, CDR2 FQGNSA. The junction had 6 bases not matched to a gene; V was cut back by 2 bases and J by 0 bases.

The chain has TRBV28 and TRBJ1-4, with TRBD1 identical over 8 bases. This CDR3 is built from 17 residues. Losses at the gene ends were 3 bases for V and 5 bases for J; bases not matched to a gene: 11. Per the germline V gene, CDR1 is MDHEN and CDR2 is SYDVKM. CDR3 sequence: CASSFTLGRTGNEKLFF. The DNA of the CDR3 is TGTGCCAGCAGTTTCACGTTGGGTAGGACAGGGAATGAAAAACTGTTTTTT.

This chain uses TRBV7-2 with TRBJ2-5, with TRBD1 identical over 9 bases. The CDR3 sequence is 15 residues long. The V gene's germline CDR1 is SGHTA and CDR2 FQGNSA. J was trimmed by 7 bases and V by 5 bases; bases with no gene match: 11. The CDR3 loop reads CASSTTGGGIGTQYF. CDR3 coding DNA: TGTGCCAGCAGCACGACAGGGGGAGGAATCGGGACCCAGTACTTC.

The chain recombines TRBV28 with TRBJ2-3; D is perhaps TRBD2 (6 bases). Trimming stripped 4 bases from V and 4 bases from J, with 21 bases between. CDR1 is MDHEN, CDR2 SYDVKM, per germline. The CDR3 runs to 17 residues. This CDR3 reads CASSYSPGGDGADTQYF. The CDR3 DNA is TGTGCCAGCAGTTATTCCCCAGGAGGGGACGGTGCAGATACGCAGTATTTT. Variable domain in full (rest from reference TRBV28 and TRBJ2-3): DVKVTQSSRYLVKRTGEKVFLECVQDMDHENMFWYRQDPGLGLRLIYFSYDVKMKEKGDIPEGYSVSREKKERFSLILESASTNQTSMYLCASSYSPGGDGADTQYFGPGTRLTVL.

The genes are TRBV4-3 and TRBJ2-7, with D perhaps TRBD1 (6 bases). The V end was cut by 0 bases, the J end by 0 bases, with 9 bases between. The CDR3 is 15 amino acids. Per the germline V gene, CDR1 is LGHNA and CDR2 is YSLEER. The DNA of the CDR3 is TGCGCCAGCAGCCAAGAATTGGACAGCTCCTACGAGCAGTACTTC. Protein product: CASSQELDSSYEQYF.

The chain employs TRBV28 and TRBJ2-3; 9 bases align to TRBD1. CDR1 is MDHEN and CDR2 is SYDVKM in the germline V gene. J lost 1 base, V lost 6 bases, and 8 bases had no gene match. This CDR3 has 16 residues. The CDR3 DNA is TGTGCCAGCAGGCTACCGGGACAGGGAGGCACAGATACGCAGTATTTT. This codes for CASRLPGQGGTDTQYF.

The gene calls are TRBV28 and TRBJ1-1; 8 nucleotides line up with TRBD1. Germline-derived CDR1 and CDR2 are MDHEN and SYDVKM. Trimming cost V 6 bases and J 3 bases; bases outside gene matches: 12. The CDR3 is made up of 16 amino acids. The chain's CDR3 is CASRRTGRVRDTEAFF. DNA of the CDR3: TGTGCCAGCAGAAGGACAGGGAGGGTTAGGGACACTGAAGCTTTCTTT.

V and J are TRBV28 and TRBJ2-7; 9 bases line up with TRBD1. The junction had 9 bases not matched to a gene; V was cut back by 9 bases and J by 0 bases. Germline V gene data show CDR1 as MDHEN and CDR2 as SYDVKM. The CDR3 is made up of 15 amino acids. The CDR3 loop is CASVGDRAFSYEQYF. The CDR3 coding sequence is TGTGCCAGTGTGGGGGACAGGGCATTCTCCTACGAGCAGTACTTC.

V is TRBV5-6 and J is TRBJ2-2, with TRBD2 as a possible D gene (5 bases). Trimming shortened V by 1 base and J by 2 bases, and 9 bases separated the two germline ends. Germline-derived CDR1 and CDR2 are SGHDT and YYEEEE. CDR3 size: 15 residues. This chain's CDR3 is CASSLSGVNTGELFF. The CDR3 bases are TGTGCCAGCAGCTTGAGCGGAGTTAACACCGGGGAGCTGTTTTTT.

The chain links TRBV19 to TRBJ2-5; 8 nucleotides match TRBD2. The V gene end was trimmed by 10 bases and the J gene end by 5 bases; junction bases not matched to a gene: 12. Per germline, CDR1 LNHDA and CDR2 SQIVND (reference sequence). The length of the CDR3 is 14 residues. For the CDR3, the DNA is TGTGCCACCTCCCTACAGGGCGGGGGGGAGACCCAGTACTTC. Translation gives CATSLQGGGETQYF.

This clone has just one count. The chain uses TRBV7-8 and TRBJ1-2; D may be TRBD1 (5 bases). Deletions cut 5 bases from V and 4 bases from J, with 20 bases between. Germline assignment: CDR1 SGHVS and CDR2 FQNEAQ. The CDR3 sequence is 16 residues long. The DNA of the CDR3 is TGTGCCAGCAGCCCCGAAAGCCGGGGGGGAGTCTATGGCTACACCTTC. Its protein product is CASSPESRGGVYGYTF.

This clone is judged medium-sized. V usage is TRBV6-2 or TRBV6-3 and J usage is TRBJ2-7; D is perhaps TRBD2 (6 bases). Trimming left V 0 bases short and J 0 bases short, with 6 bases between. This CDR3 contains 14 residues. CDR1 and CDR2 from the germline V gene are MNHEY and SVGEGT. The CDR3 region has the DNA TGTGCCAGCAGTTACTCGACTAGCTCCTACGAGCAGTACTTC. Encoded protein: CASSYSTSSYEQYF.

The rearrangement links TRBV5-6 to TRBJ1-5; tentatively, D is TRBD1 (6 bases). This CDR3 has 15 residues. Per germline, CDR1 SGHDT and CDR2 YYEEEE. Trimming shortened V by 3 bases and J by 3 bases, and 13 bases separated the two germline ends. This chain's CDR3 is CASSWGHQINQPQHF. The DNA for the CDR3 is TGTGCCAGCAGCTGGGGACACCAAATCAATCAGCCCCAGCATTTT.

The CDR3 bases are TGTGCCTGGAGTGTACCCAAGCAGGGGGTTTATGGCTACACCTTC. Its protein product is CAWSVPKQGVYGYTF. V is TRBV30 and J is TRBJ1-2; TRBD1 aligns across 7 bases. Trimming at V came to 0 bases and at J to 5 bases, leaving 9 bases not matched to a gene. The germline CDR1 and CDR2 sequences are GTSNPN and SVGIG (reference sequence). The CDR3 contains 15 residues.

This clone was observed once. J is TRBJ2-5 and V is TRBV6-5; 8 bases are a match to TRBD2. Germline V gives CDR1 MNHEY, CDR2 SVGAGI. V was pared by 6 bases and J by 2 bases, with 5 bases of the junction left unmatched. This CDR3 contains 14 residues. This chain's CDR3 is CASRQLAAQETQYF. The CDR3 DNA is TGTGCCAGCAGACAACTAGCGGCTCAAGAGACCCAGTACTTC.

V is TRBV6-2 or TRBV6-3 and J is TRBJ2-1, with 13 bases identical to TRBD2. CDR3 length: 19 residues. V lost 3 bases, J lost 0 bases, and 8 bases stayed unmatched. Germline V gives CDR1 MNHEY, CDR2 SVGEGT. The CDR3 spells CASSYPGTSGASSYNEQFF. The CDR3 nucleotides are TGTGCCAGCAGTTATCCCGGGACTAGCGGGGCGAGCTCCTACAATGAGCAGTTCTTC.

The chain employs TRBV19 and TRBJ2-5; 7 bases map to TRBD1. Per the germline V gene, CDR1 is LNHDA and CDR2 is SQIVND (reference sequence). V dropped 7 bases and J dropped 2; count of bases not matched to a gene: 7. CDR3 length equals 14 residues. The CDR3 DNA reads TGTGCCAGTAACCCGGGACAGCCGCAAGAGACCCAGTACTTC. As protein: CASNPGQPQETQYF.

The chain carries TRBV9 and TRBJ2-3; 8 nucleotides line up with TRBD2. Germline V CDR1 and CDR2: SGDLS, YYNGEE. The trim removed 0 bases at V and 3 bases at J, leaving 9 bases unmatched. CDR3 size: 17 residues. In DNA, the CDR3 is TGTGCCAGCAGCGTAGACCCCACGGGACTAGTTACAGATACGCAGTATTTT. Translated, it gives CASSVDPTGLVTDTQYF.

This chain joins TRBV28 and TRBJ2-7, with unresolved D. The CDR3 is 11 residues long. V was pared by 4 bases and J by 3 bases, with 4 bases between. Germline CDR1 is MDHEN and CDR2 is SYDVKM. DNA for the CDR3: TGTGCCAGCAGTTACAACTACGAGCAGTACTTC. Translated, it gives CASSYNYEQYF.

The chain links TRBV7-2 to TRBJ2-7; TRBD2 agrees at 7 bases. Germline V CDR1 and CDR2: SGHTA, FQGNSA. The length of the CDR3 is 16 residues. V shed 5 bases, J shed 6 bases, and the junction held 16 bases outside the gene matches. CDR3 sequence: CASSPRTSIATREQYF. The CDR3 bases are TGTGCCAGCAGCCCTAGGACTAGTATAGCAACTCGCGAGCAGTACTTC.

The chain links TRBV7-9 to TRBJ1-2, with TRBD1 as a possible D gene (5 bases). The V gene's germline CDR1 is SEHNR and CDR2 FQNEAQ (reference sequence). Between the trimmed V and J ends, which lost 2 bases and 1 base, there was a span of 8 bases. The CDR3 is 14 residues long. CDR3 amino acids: CASSLRGVNYGYTF. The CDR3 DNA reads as TGTGCCAGCAGCTTAAGGGGCGTTAACTATGGCTACACCTTC.